This paragraph reports one TCR beta chain. The target antigen is unknown. This record belongs to a study of T cell repertoires in cytomegalovirus infection. Turning to the study itself: CMV infection plus the matching HLA type was flagged by public TCR beta signatures.

TCRdb re-called the reads with MiXCR, one entry per CDR3 protein. Counted here are about 740,000 distinct CDR3 sequences, under 40% occurring once; the ten biggest clones make up about 2.8%. With V trimmed by 8 bases and J by 3 bases, 20 bases remained unmatched. The CDR3 contains 18 residues. Study-wide results and limits: HLA-C-restricted, CMV-specific TCR beta clonotypes were dominant ex vivo.

This chain connects TRBV5-3 to TRBJ2-1; TRBD1 matches 7 bases. TRBV5-3 is marked as an open reading frame, function uncertain. The origin of this receptor is a human donor in good health (CMV status not recorded). Some clones in this sample may be carry-over from other donors' samples. The sample was PBMCs. Here the CDR3 reads CASSLRKRGTAFYNEQFF. CDR3 bases: TGTGCCAGCAGCCTACGAAAGCGAGGGACAGCTTTCTACAATGAGCAGTTCTTC.